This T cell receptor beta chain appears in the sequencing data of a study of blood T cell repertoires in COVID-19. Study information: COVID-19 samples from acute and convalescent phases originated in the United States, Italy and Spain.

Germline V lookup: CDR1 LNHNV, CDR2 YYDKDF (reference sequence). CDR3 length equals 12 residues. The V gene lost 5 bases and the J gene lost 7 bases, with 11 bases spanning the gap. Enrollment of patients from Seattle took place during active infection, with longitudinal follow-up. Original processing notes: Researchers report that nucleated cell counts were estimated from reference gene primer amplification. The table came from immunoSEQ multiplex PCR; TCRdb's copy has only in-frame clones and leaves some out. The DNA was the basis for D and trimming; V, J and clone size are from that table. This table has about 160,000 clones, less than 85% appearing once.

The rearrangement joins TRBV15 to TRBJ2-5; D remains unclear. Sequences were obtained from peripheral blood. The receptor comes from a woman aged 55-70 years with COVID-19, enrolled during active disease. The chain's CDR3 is CATSPGFSTQYF. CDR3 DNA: TGTGCCACCAGCCCCGGGTTTTCGACCCAGTACTTC.